Below, 25 T cell receptor beta chains from the same sample are listed, as sequenced in a study of cytomegalovirus exposure and HLA in healthy donors. This PCR relied on a set of 60 Vbeta primers and 13 Jbeta primers. Assay used: immunoSEQ multiplex PCR; TCRdb lists only in-frame clones, some missing. Among around 140,000 clones, nearly 10% were seen once, and the ten largest hold under 2%. Sequences were obtained from PBMCs. These receptors originate from a man aged 50 or older in good health and CMV-seronegative.

CDR3 nucleotides: TGTGCCTGGAGTGGGAGGAATTCACCCCTCCACTTT. Protein product: CAWSGRNSPLHF. The chain employs TRBV30 and TRBJ1-6; no reliable D call. This CDR3 region has 12 residues. The V gene's germline CDR1 is GTSNPN and CDR2 SVGIG (reference sequence). Trimming stripped 1 base from V and 7 bases from J, with 5 bases between.

This chain uses TRBV19 with TRBJ2-6; 8 nucleotides align to TRBD1. V lost 2 bases to trimming and J lost 0 bases; unmatched junction nucleotides: 6. The CDR3 consists of 18 residues. Per germline, CDR1 LNHDA and CDR2 SQIVND (reference sequence). CDR3 loop: CASSIPRDRLSGANVLTF. As DNA, the CDR3 is TGTGCCAGTAGTATACCCCGGGACAGGCTCTCTGGGGCCAACGTCCTGACTTTC.

This clone was seen more than once but under ten times. CDR3 amino acids: CASSYLGREQYF. CDR3 in DNA: TGTGCCAGCAGTTACTTGGGCAGGGAGCAGTACTTC. The J gene is TRBJ2-7, the V gene TRBV6-5; D is unclear. Germline lookup yields CDR1 MNHEY and CDR2 SVGAGI. This CDR3 is built from 12 residues. V was pared by 1 base and J by 7 bases, with 8 bases between.

V and J are TRBV5-3 and TRBJ1-2, with 8 bases lining up with TRBD1. TRBV5-3 is sorted into the ORF group, with uncertain function. The ends lost 2 bases at V and 3 bases at J; junction bases unmatched: 6. The CDR3 totals 15 residues. This CDR3 is CARSLIGQGDYGYTF. Written as DNA, the CDR3 is TGTGCCAGAAGCTTAATAGGACAGGGAGACTATGGCTACACCTTC.

This clone was detected only a few times. The V and J genes are TRBV5-1 and TRBJ1-2, with 9 bases aligning to TRBD1. Per germline, CDR1 SGHRS and CDR2 YFSETQ. After removal of 0 bases from V and 7 bases from J, the junction contained 7 bases not matched to a gene. The CDR3 covers 15 residues. This CDR3 reads CASSLVGTGLSGYTF. CDR3 DNA: TGCGCCAGCAGCTTGGTTGGGACAGGGCTCTCTGGCTACACCTTC.

V gene TRBV18 combines with J gene TRBJ1-1, with 7 nucleotides matching TRBD1. CDR3 size: 15 residues. The germline V gene has CDR1 KGHSH and CDR2 LQKENI. Trimming took 3 bases from V and 2 from J; bases not matched to a gene: 6. The CDR3: CASSPTGGGNTEAFF. CDR3 coding DNA: TGTGCCAGCTCACCGACTGGAGGGGGCAACACTGAAGCTTTCTTT.

This sequence joins TRBV19 and TRBJ2-5; possibly TRBD1 for D (6 bases). Trimming removed 1 base from V and 5 bases from J, with 14 bases in between. The CDR3 contains 15 residues. Germline V gene sequence: CDR1 LNHDA, CDR2 SQIVND (reference sequence). The CDR3 region is CASSIGQAAMETQYF. For the CDR3, the DNA is TGTGCCAGTAGTATAGGACAGGCCGCTATGGAGACCCAGTACTTC. Full variable domain (remainder filled in from reference TRBV19 and TRBJ2-5): DGGITQSPKYLFRKEGQNVTLSCEQNLNHDAMYWYRQDPGQGLRLIYYSQIVNDFQKGDIAEGYSVSREKKESFPLTVTSAQKNPTAFYLCASSIGQAAMETQYFGPGTRLLVL.

This clone was seen only a few times. Other DNA sequences from this sample encode an identical CDR3 as well. The rearrangement uses TRBV7-9 and TRBJ1-1, with no clear D. Per the germline V gene, CDR1 is SEHNR and CDR2 is FQNEAQ (reference sequence). The length of the CDR3 is 14 residues. Trimming pared 3 bases from V and 5 bases from J, leaving 13 bases between. CDR3 sequence (DNA): TGTGCCAGCAGCTTGGGCGGGTTGGGTACTGAAGCTTTCTTT. It encodes CASSLGGLGTEAFF.

This clone was counted between two and nine times. The CDR3 reads CASSYGGNYGYTF. The CDR3 DNA is TGTGCCAGCAGCTACGGGGGAAACTATGGCTACACCTTC. The chain employs TRBV7-8 and TRBJ1-2, with D possibly matching TRBD1 (5 bases). V lost 4 bases and J lost 2, with 8 bases in between. Per germline, CDR1 SGHVS and CDR2 FQNEAQ. The CDR3 length is 13 residues.

This chain joins TRBV6-6 and TRBJ2-7; TRBD1 might be the D (5 bases). The CDR3 length is 14 residues. Germline lookup yields CDR1 MNHNY and CDR2 SVGAGI (reference sequence). Trimming removed 5 bases at V and 3 bases at J, with 14 bases between. This CDR3 reads CASSPDSSGYEQYF. The CDR3 bases are TGTGCCAGCAGTCCCGACAGCTCGGGCTACGAGCAGTACTTC.

The gene calls are TRBV11-1 and TRBJ1-5, with D perhaps TRBD1 (5 bases). Deletions cut 4 bases from V and 8 bases from J, with 12 bases between. Per the germline V gene, CDR1 is SGHAT and CDR2 is FQDESV (reference sequence). The CDR3 is 13 residues long. CDR3 sequence: CASSSNEGEPQHF. The CDR3 nucleotides read TGTGCCAGCAGCTCCAACGAAGGGGAGCCCCAGCATTTT. Full variable domain (remainder filled in from reference TRBV11-1 and TRBJ1-5): EAEVAQSPRYKITEKSQAVAFWCDPISGHATLYWYRQILGQGPELLVQFQDESVVDDSQLPKDRFSAERLKGVDSTLKIQPAELGDSAMYLCASSSNEGEPQHFGDGTRLSIL.

This clone has only a few counts. V and J are TRBV19 and TRBJ1-1, with D possibly matching TRBD1 (5 bases). The germline V gene encodes CDR1 LNHDA and CDR2 SQIVND (reference sequence). CDR3 length: 14 amino acids. Between the trimmed V and J ends, which lost 4 bases and 4 bases, there was a span of 13 bases. CDR3 in amino acids: CASSTLGGGTEAFF. The CDR3 DNA is TGTGCCAGTAGTACTCTTGGGGGGGGCACTGAAGCTTTCTTT.

This clone was seen only a few times. The gene calls are TRBV2 and TRBJ2-3; no clear D gene. This CDR3 spans 11 amino acids. The ends were cut back, 6 bases at V and 2 bases at J, with 3 bases in the middle. The germline CDR1 and CDR2 sequences are SNHLY and FYNNEI. This chain's CDR3 is CASRYTDTQYF. CDR3 DNA sequence: TGTGCCAGCAGGTACACAGATACGCAGTATTTT.

As DNA, the CDR3 is TGTGCCTGGAGTGGCGGGCGGGGGGCGACGGGGGCCAACGTCCTGACTTTC. Its protein product is CAWSGGRGATGANVLTF. The chain recombines TRBV30 with TRBJ2-6, with TRBD2 matching 8 bases. J gave up 4 bases and V 1 base, and 9 bases lay outside the gene matches. The CDR3 is made up of 17 amino acids. CDR1 and CDR2 (germline): GTSNPN, SVGIG (reference sequence).

The CDR3 reads CASNDYRGYTF. The CDR3 DNA reads TGTGCCAGTAACGATTATCGGGGCTACACCTTC. The genes are TRBV19 and TRBJ1-2, with no clear D. The germline V gene encodes CDR1 LNHDA and CDR2 SQIVND (reference sequence). The CDR3 is 11 amino acids. V lost 7 bases and J lost 8, with 11 bases in between.

This clone was picked up a small number of times. The chain uses TRBV19 and TRBJ2-2; D is unclear. The V end was cut by 0 bases, the J end by 1 base, with 9 bases between. The CDR3 runs 16 residues. Germline CDR1 LNHDA, CDR2 SQIVND (reference sequence). CDR3 nucleotides: TGTGCCAGTAGTATAGAAGCAAGAGTGAACACCGGGGAGCTGTTTTTT. Residues: CASSIEARVNTGELFF.

The rearrangement links TRBV5-1 to TRBJ2-3; 7 nucleotides align to TRBD2. The CDR3 consists of 16 residues. In germline, CDR1 is SGHRS, CDR2 YFSETQ. V dropped 4 bases and J dropped 0; count of bases not matched to a gene: 8. In DNA, the CDR3 is TGCGCCAGCAGCCCCCGGATAGCGGGTAGCACAGATACGCAGTATTTT. Amino acids: CASSPRIAGSTDTQYF.

This clone was recorded a few times. This chain links TRBV9 with TRBJ2-3, with TRBD2 identical over 7 bases. Per the germline V gene, CDR1 is SGDLS and CDR2 is YYNGEE. The junction had 11 bases not matched to a gene; V was cut back by 6 bases and J by 1 base. This CDR3 has 16 residues. CDR3 amino acids: CASNRRTAGGTDTQYF. CDR3 sequence (DNA): TGTGCCAGCAACCGGAGGACGGCGGGAGGCACAGATACGCAGTATTTT.

This clone has a handful of counts. The chain's CDR3 is CASSAMGGGSYEQYF. Here the CDR3 DNA reads TGCGCCAGCAGCGCCATGGGGGGGGGTTCCTACGAGCAGTACTTC. The chain uses TRBV10-1 and TRBJ2-7, with 7 bases matching TRBD2. The CDR3 spans 15 residues. CDR1 and CDR2 (germline): WNHNN, SYGVQD (reference sequence). Unmatched junction bases numbered 9, after V lost 6 bases and J lost 1 base.

This chain uses TRBV11-2 with TRBJ1-2, with D tentatively TRBD1 (5 bases). The V and J ends lost 5 bases and 6 bases respectively, with 10 bases between them. The CDR3 has 12 amino acids. CDR1 is SGHAT, CDR2 FQNNGV, per germline. CDR3 sequence reads: CASSREGDGYTF. Written as DNA, the CDR3 is TGTGCCAGCAGCAGGGAAGGGGATGGCTACACCTTC.

This clone was recorded a few times. One junction end does not reproduce the germline sequence, and a read error may be involved. The genes are TRBV10-3 and TRBJ2-7; D perhaps matches TRBD1 (6 bases). Germline values: CDR1 ENHRY, CDR2 SYGVKD. The CDR3 is 14 amino acids. The CDR3 coding sequence is TGTGCCATCAAGGGGCTGGGGGCCCCCTACGGGCAGTACTTC. This encodes CAIKGLGAPYGQYF.

This clone occurred a few times. This sequence joins TRBV23-1 and TRBJ2-7, with D perhaps matching TRBD1 (7 bases). TRBV23-1 is filed as an ORF, its function uncertain. The V and J ends lost 4 bases and 2 bases respectively, with 15 bases between them. The CDR3 is 15 residues long. The CDR3 nucleotides are TGCGCCAGCAGTCCCAGCGGGCAGGGGGCCTACGAGCAGTACTTC. The encoded protein is CASSPSGQGAYEQYF.

The rearrangement joins TRBV25-1 to TRBJ2-1, with D possibly TRBD1 on 7 matching bases. Deletions cut 4 bases from V and 2 bases from J, with 15 bases between. The CDR3 spans 16 residues. Per germline, CDR1 MGHDK and CDR2 SYGVNS. The CDR3 DNA follows: TGTGCCAGCAGTGCCACTGCGGGGACAGCCTACAATGAGCAGTTCTTC. Translated, it gives CASSATAGTAYNEQFF.

The genes are TRBV7-2 and TRBJ2-5; 10 nucleotides line up with TRBD2. In germline, CDR1 is SGHTA, CDR2 FQGNSA. The junction had 14 bases not matched to a gene; V was cut back by 2 bases and J by 5 bases. CDR3 size: 18 residues. The CDR3 DNA sequence: TGTGCCAGCAGCTTATATCCCCGGGGTAGCGGGGGGAGGGAGACCCAGTACTTC. Residues: CASSLYPRGSGGRETQYF.

The chain is built from TRBV29-1 and TRBJ1-5; D possibly corresponds to TRBD1 (6 bases). The CDR3 is 12 amino acids. Germline lookup yields CDR1 SQVTM and CDR2 ANQGSEA. V was shortened by 4 bases and J by 6 bases, with 10 bases between the two germline ends. This CDR3 reads CSVAIGGQPQHF. DNA for the CDR3: TGCAGCGTTGCTATAGGGGGTCAGCCCCAGCATTTT.